The 21 T cell receptor beta chains below were found in one sample sequenced in a study of blood T cell repertoires in COVID-19. TCRdb keeps only in-frame clones here, not all; method: immunoSEQ multiplex PCR. The table lists a few hundred thousand clones, more than 75% of them singletons, with less than 8.5% in the top ten. Input material: peripheral blood. The receptors shown here come from a woman in her 70s with active or convalescent COVID-19.

J is TRBJ2-7 and V is TRBV18; D call uncertain. V was cut by 0 bases and J by 0 bases, with 6 bases left in between. The CDR3 runs to 14 residues. CDR1 and CDR2 (germline): KGHSH, LQKENI. The CDR3 bases are TGTGCCAGCTCACCACCGTCCAGCTCCTACGAGCAGTACTTC. Translating gives CASSPPSSSYEQYF.

This clone was picked up one time. The chain recombines TRBV10-3 with TRBJ1-1; TRBD1 might be the D (5 bases). Germline loops: CDR1 ENHRY, CDR2 SYGVKD. This CDR3 is built from 13 residues. V lost 3 bases and J lost 4, with 9 bases in between. This CDR3 reads CAISEMGGTEAFF. The CDR3 nucleotides read TGTGCCATCAGTGAAATGGGGGGCACTGAAGCTTTCTTT.

This rearrangement joins TRBV6-5 to TRBJ1-1; D is perhaps TRBD1 (5 bases). V lost 2 bases and J 0 bases, leaving 7 bases between the germline ends. Germline CDR1 is MNHEY and CDR2 is SVGAGI. The CDR3 has 14 residues. The CDR3 DNA reads TGTGCCAGCAGTTACGACAGTATGAACACTGAAGCTTTCTTT. Protein product: CASSYDSMNTEAFF.

The rearrangement joins TRBV5-4 to TRBJ1-4, with a possible D match to TRBD1 (5 bases). This CDR3 contains 13 residues. The V and J ends lost 1 base and 6 bases respectively, with 7 bases between them. Germline values: CDR1 SGHNT, CDR2 YYREEE (reference sequence). The chain's CDR3 is CASSLKGDEKLFF. The DNA of the CDR3 is TGTGCCAGCAGCTTGAAAGGGGATGAAAAACTGTTTTTT.

The J gene is TRBJ2-1, the V gene TRBV27; TRBD2 aligns across 8 bases. Trimming took 5 bases from V and 8 from J; bases not matched to a gene: 11. Germline V gene lookup returns CDR1 MNHEY and CDR2 SMNVEV (reference sequence). CDR3 length equals 15 residues. The CDR3 region is CASSDGGAKNYEQFF. The CDR3, as DNA: TGTGCCAGCAGTGACGGGGGGGCGAAAAACTATGAGCAGTTCTTC.

The chain recombines TRBV28 with TRBJ2-7; maybe TRBD2 (6 bases). Germline CDR1 is MDHEN and CDR2 is SYDVKM. CDR3 size: 16 residues. V lost 6 bases, J lost 1 base, and 19 bases lay in between. CDR3 nucleotide sequence: TGTGCCAGCAGCGCGGTCTGGGGAGGAGGATCCTACGAGCAGTACTTC. This sequence encodes CASSAVWGGGSYEQYF.

This clone was seen once. The V call is TRBV13, the J call TRBJ1-2; TRBD1 matches 11 bases. The length of the CDR3 is 14 residues. V lost 5 bases, J lost 4 bases, and 3 bases stayed unmatched. Germline V lookup: CDR1 PRHDT, CDR2 FYEKMQ (reference sequence). CDR3: CASSQGQGAYGYTF. DNA for the CDR3: TGTGCCAGCAGCCAAGGACAGGGGGCCTATGGCTACACCTTC.

This clone was seen at least ten times. V is TRBV5-6 and J is TRBJ1-1; no clear D gene. Germline V CDR1 and CDR2: SGHDT, YYEEEE. V lost 0 bases, J lost 7 bases, and 7 bases lay in between. This CDR3 spans 12 amino acids. As DNA, the CDR3 is TGTGCCAGCAGCTTGGGAAGCCTTGAAGCTTTCTTT. It is translated as CASSLGSLEAFF.

This clone was counted only a few times. The rearrangement joins TRBV29-1 to TRBJ1-2; 7 nucleotides agree with TRBD1. The trim removed 7 bases at V and 8 bases at J, leaving 10 bases unmatched. CDR1 SQVTM and CDR2 ANQGSEA come from the germline V gene. CDR3 length equals 12 residues. CDR3 in DNA: TGCAGCGACCGACAGGGACGTTACGGCTACACCTTC. Encoded protein: CSDRQGRYGYTF.

The rearrangement uses TRBV25-1 and TRBJ1-2; D is undetermined. V was cut by 7 bases and J by 5 bases, with 11 bases left in between. The CDR3 length is 12 residues. Germline loops: CDR1 MGHDK, CDR2 SYGVNS. CDR3 in amino acids: CASTNGGYGYTF. CDR3 bases: TGTGCCAGCACTAACGGAGGGTATGGCTACACCTTC.

The chain has TRBV7-9 and TRBJ2-5; possibly TRBD2 for D (6 bases). Germline V lookup: CDR1 SEHNR, CDR2 FQNEAQ (reference sequence). The CDR3 covers 14 residues. V lost 6 bases, J lost 5 bases, and 16 bases lay in between. CDR3 sequence: CASSYFRGRETQYF. CDR3 coding DNA: TGTGCCAGCAGTTATTTCCGGGGGAGGGAGACCCAGTACTTC.

The chain couples TRBV4-3 to TRBJ1-1, with D hard to call. Germline CDR1 reads LGHNA; CDR2 reads YSLEER. This CDR3 is 14 amino acids long. The V and J ends lost 3 bases and 11 bases respectively, with 19 bases between them. Here the CDR3 DNA reads TGCGCCAGCAGCCAGGACCGGAGGCAATTCGCTGCTTTCTTT. Amino acid sequence: CASSQDRRQFAAFF.

The sample holds a few counts of this clone. The rearrangement uses TRBV7-8 and TRBJ2-2; 9 positions agree with TRBD1. The CDR3 is made up of 15 amino acids. J was trimmed by 3 bases and V by 5 bases; bases with no gene match: 4. Germline lookup yields CDR1 SGHVS and CDR2 FQNEAQ. The DNA of the CDR3 is TGTGCCAGCAGCGCCGGGACAGGGTACACCGGGGAGCTGTTTTTT. Translating gives CASSAGTGYTGELFF. The full variable domain, with the rest looked up from reference TRBV7-8 and TRBJ2-2, is GAGVSQSPRYKVAKRGQDVALRCDPISGHVSLFWYQQALGQGPEFLTYFQNEAQLDKSGLPSDRFFAERPEGSVSTLKIQRTQQEDSAVYLCASSAGTGYTGELFFGEGSRLTVL.

V and J are TRBV29-1 and TRBJ1-2; 8 bases fit TRBD1. Germline V gives CDR1 SQVTM, CDR2 ANQGSEA. V lost 7 bases and J lost 8; bases outside the gene matches: 9. The CDR3 length is 12 residues. In DNA, the CDR3 is TGCAGCGCCGACGACAGGGGTGGGGGCTACACCTTC. This codes for CSADDRGGGYTF.

This clone was detected only a few times. The rearrangement uses TRBV7-2 and TRBJ2-3; D is ambiguous. CDR3 size: 12 residues. Trimming stripped 2 bases from V and 4 bases from J, with 4 bases between. Per germline, CDR1 SGHTA and CDR2 FQGNSA. CDR3 in amino acids: CASSLLADTQYF. CDR3 bases: TGTGCCAGCAGCTTACTAGCAGATACGCAGTATTTT.

V usage is TRBV5-1 and J usage is TRBJ1-2; 7 bases match TRBD1. This CDR3 comprises 15 residues. Germline CDR1 reads SGHRS; CDR2 reads YFSETQ. Unmatched junction bases numbered 8, after V lost 2 bases and J lost 4 bases. For the CDR3, the DNA is TGCGCCAGCAGCTTTGCCGGCCAGGGGGGCTATGGCTACACCTTC. It specifies CASSFAGQGGYGYTF.

The chain carries TRBV10-1 and TRBJ2-1; D is perhaps TRBD2 (5 bases). CDR1 WNHNN and CDR2 SYGVQD come from the germline V gene (reference sequence). The germline V and J ends were trimmed by 4 bases and 9 bases, with 13 bases remaining between them. This CDR3 region has 13 residues. CDR3 loop: CASSATTSGEQFF. CDR3 in DNA: TGCGCCAGCAGTGCGACAACAAGCGGTGAGCAGTTCTTC.

J is TRBJ1-1 and V is TRBV7-7; 8 nucleotides align to TRBD1. CDR1 is SSHAT and CDR2 is FNYEAQ in the germline V gene (reference sequence). The CDR3 is made up of 17 amino acids. J lost 1 base, V lost 5 bases, and 12 bases had no gene match. CDR3 protein: CASSRYPGGSSNTEAFF. The CDR3, as DNA: TGTGCCAGCAGCCGATACCCAGGGGGCTCATCGAACACTGAAGCTTTCTTT.

The gene calls are TRBV7-9 and TRBJ2-1; TRBD2 matches at 11 bases. Germline assignment: CDR1 SEHNR and CDR2 FQNEAQ (reference sequence). This CDR3 comprises 16 residues. V was pared by 2 bases and J by 4 bases, with 4 bases of the junction left unmatched. The CDR3 region is CASSLRLAGSYNEQFF. The CDR3 DNA reads as TGTGCCAGCAGCTTACGACTAGCGGGGAGTTACAATGAGCAGTTCTTC. Looking up the rest from reference TRBV7-9 and TRBJ2-1 gives the full variable domain: DTGVSQNPRHKITKRGQNVTFRCDPISEHNRLYWYRQTLGQGPEFLTYFQNEAQLEKSRLLSDRFSAERPKGSFSTLEIQRTEQGDSAMYLCASSLRLAGSYNEQFFGPGTRLTVL.

J is TRBJ1-1 and V is TRBV18; weak D call: TRBD1 (6 bases). Germline assignment: CDR1 KGHSH and CDR2 LQKENI. Between the trimmed V and J ends, which lost 5 bases and 1 base, there was a span of 8 bases. This CDR3 is 13 amino acids long. CDR3 DNA sequence: TGTGCCAGCTCATCGGGACAGAACACTGAAGCTTTCTTT. This sequence encodes CASSSGQNTEAFF.

The chain links TRBV6-1 to TRBJ1-2, with TRBD1 as a possible D gene (6 bases). Germline V gene data show CDR1 as MNHNS and CDR2 as SASEGT. The CDR3 has 14 amino acids. V shed 3 bases and J shed 2 bases, with 10 bases lying between them. The DNA for the CDR3 is TGTGCCAGCAGTGACAGGGGAAAGAACTATGGCTACACCTTC. Translation gives CASSDRGKNYGYTF.